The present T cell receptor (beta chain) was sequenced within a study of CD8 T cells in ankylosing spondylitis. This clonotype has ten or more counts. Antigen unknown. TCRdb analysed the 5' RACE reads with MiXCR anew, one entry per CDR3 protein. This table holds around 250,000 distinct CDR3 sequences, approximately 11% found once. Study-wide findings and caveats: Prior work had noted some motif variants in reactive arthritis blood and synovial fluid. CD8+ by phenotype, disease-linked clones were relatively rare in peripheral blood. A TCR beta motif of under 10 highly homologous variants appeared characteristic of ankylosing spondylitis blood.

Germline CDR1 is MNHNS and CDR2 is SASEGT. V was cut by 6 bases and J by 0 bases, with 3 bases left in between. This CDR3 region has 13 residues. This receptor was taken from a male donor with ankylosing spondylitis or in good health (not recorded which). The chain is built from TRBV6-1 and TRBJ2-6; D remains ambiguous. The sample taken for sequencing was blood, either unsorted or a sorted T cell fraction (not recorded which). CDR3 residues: CASSLSGANVLTF. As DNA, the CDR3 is TGTGCCAGCAGCCTCTCTGGGGCCAACGTCCTGACTTTC.